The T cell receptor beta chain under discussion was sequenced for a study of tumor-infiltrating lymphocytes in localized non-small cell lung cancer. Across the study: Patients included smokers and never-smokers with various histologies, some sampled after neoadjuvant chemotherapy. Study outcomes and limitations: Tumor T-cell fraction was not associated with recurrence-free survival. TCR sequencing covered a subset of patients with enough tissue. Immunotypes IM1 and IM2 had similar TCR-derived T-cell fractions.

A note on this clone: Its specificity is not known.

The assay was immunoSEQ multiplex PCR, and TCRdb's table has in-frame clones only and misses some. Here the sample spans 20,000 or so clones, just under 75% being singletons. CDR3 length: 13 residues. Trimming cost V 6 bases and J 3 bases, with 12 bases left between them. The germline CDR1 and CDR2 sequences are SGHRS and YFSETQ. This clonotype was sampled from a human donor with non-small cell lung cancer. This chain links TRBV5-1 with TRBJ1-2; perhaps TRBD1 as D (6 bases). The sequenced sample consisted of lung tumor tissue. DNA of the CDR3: TGCGCCAGCACCCTGGGGGGCGACTATGGCTACACCTTC. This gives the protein CASTLGGDYGYTF. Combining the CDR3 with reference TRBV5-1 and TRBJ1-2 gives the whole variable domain KAGVTQTPRYLIKTRGQQVTLSCSPISGHRSVSWYQQTPGQGLQFLFEYFSETQRNKGNFPGRFSGRQFSNSRSEMNVSTLELGDSALYLCASTLGGDYGYTFGSGTRLTVV.